This T cell receptor beta chain was sequenced during a study of blood T cells in healthy people across ages. General study results and limits: Because sorting was not performed, PBMCs prevented conclusive naive versus antigen-experienced comparison.

Then a second PCR, running roughly 7 to 11 cycles, was carried out with a sample-barcoded 5' primer and a J-beta primer mix. A minimum of 2.5 million CDR3-containing paired-end reads was obtained for each sample. TCRdb re-derived calls from the 5' RACE reads in MiXCR, one entry per CDR3 protein. The table has hundreds of thousands of distinct CDR3 sequences, just over 55% seen once. Concerning this clonotype itself: The antigen is undetermined.

From germline, CDR1 is SGHDN and CDR2 FVKESK. The V and J ends lost 4 bases and 0 bases, in that order; junction bases with no gene match: 5. This CDR3 is built from 18 residues. The source of this sequence is a middle-aged man in good health. The sequencing input was blood. The chain links TRBV14 to TRBJ2-2; 13 bases match TRBD2. As DNA, the CDR3 is TGTGCCAGCAGCCCTACTAGCGGGAGGGCCGCGAACACCGGGGAGCTGTTTTTT. Translating gives CASSPTSGRAANTGELFF.